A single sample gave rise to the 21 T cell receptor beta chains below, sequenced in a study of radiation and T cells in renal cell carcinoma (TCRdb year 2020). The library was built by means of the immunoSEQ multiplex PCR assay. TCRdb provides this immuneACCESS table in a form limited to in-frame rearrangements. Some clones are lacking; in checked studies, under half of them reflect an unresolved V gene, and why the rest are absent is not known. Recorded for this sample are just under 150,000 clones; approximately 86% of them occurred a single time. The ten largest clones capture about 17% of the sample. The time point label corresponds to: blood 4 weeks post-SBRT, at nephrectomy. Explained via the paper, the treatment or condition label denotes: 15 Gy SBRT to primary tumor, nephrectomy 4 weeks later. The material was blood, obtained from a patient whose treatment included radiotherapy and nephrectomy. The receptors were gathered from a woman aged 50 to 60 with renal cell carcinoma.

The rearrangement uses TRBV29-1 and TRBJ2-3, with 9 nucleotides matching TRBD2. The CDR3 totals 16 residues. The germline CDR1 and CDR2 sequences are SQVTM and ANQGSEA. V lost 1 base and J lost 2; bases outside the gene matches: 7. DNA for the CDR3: TGCAGCGTTGAAGGGGTAGCGGGGGCCCTCACAGATACGCAGTATTTT. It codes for CSVEGVAGALTDTQYF.

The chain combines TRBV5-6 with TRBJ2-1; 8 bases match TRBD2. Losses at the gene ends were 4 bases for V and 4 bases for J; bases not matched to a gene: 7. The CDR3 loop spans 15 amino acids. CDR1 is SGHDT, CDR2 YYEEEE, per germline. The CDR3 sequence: CASSTAPGGYNEQFF. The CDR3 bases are TGTGCCAGCAGCACGGCGCCGGGGGGGTACAATGAGCAGTTCTTC.

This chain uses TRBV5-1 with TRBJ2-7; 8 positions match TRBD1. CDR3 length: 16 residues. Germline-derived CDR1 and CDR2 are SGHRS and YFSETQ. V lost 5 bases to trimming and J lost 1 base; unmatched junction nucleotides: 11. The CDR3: CASRHKGTGKSYEQYF. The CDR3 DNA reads TGCGCCAGCAGACATAAAGGGACAGGAAAGTCCTACGAGCAGTACTTC.

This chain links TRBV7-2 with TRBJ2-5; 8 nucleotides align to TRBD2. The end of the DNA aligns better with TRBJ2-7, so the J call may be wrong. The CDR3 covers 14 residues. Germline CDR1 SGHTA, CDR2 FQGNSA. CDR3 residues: CASRSPGLGYEQYF. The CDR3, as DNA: TGTGCCAGCAGGTCACCGGGACTAGGCTACGAGCAGTACTTC.

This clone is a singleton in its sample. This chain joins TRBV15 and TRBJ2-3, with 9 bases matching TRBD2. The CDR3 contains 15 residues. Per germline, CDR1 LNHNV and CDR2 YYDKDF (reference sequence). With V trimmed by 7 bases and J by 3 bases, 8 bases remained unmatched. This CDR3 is CATTLSGSRTDTQYF. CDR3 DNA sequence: TGTGCCACCACTCTTAGCGGGAGTCGTACAGATACGCAGTATTTT. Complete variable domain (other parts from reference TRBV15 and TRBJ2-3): DAMVIQNPRYQVTQFGKPVTLSCSQTLNHNVMYWYQQKSSQAPKLLFHYYDKDFNNEADTPDNFQSRRPNTSFCFLDIRSPGLGDTAMYLCATTLSGSRTDTQYFGPGTRLTVL.

CDR3 in DNA: TGTGCCAGCAGTTACCTCGGGTCCTACGAGCAGTACTTC. It encodes CASSYLGSYEQYF. The chain carries TRBV6-6 and TRBJ2-7; no firm D call. Looked up from germline, CDR1 is MNHNY and CDR2 is SVGAGI (reference sequence). Trimming took 2 bases from V and 1 from J, leaving 6 bases between them. The CDR3 consists of 13 residues.

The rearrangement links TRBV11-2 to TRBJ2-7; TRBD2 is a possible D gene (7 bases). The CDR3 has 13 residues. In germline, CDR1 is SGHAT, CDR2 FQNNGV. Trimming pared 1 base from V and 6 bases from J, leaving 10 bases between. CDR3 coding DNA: TGTGCCAGCAGCTTAGGAGGGGGGGGCGAGCAGTACTTC. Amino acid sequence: CASSLGGGGEQYF.

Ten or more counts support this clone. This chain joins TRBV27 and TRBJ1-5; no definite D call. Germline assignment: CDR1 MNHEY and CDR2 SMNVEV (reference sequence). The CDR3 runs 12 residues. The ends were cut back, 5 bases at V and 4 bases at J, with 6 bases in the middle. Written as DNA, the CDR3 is TGTGCCAGCAGTGAACGAAATCAGCCCCAGCATTTT. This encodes CASSERNQPQHF.

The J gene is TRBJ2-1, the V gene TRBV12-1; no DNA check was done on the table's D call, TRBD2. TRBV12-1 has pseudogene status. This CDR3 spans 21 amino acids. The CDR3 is CASSFVRQNGSSGSPYNEQFF. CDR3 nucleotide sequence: TGTGCCAGCAGCTTTGTCAGACAGAACGGCTCTAGCGGGAGCCCCTACAATGAGCAGTTCTTC.

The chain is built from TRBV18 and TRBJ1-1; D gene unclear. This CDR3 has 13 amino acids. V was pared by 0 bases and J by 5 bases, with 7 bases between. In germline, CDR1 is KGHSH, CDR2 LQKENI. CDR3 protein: CASSPPDSTEAFF. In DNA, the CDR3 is TGTGCCAGCTCACCACCGGATTCAACTGAAGCTTTCTTT.

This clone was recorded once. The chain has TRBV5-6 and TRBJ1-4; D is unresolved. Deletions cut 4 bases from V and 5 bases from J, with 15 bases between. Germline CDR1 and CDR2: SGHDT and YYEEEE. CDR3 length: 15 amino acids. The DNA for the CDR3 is TGTGCCAGCAGCCCCCGACTGTTCAGCAATGAAAAACTGTTTTTT. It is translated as CASSPRLFSNEKLFF.

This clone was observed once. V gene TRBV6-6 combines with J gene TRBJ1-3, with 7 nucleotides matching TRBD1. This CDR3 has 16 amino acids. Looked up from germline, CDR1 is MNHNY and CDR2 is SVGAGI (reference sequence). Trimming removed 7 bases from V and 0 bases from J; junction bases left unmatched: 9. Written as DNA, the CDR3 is TGTGCCAGCACCCTAAGGGACAGCTCCTCTGGAAACACCATATATTTT. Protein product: CASTLRDSSSGNTIYF.

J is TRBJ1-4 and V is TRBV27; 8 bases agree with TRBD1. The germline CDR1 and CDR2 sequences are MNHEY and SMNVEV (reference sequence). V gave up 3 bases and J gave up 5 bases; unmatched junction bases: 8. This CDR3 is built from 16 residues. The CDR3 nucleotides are TGTGCCAGCAGTTTCCGCCACAGGGGGGAAAATGAAAAACTGTTTTTT. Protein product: CASSFRHRGENEKLFF.

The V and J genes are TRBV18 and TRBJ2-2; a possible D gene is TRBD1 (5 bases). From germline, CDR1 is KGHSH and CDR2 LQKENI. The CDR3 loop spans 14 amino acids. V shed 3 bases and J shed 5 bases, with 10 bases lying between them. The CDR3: CASSPQGDTGELFF. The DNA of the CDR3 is TGTGCCAGCTCACCTCAAGGGGATACCGGGGAGCTGTTTTTT.

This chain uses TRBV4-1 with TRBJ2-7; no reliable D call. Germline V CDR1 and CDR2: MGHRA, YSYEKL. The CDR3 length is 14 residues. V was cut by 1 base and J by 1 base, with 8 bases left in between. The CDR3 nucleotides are TGCGCCAGCAGCCAAGTAGGCCGTTCCTACGAGCAGTACTTC. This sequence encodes CASSQVGRSYEQYF.

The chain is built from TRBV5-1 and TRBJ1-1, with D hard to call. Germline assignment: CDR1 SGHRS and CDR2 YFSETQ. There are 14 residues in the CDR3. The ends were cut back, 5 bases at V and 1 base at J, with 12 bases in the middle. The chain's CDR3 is CASRYGSANTEAFF. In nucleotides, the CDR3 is TGCGCCAGCAGATATGGTAGCGCGAACACTGAAGCTTTCTTT.

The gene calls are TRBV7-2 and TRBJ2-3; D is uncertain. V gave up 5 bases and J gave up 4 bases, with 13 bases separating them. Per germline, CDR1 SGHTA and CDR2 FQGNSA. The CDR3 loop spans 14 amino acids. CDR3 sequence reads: CASSRTPQADTQYF. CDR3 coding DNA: TGTGCCAGCAGCCGTACCCCACAAGCAGATACGCAGTATTTT.

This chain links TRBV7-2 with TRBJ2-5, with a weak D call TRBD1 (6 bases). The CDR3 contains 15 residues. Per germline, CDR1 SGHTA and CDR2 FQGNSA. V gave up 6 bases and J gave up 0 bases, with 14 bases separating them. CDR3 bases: TGTGCCAGCAGAGATGAGGACAGACACCAAGAGACCCAGTACTTC. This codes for CASRDEDRHQETQYF. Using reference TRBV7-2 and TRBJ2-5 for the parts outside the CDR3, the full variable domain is GAGVSQSPSNKVTEKGKDVELRCDPISGHTALYWYRQSLGQGLEFLIYFQGNSAPDKSGLPSDRFSAERTGGSVSTLTIQRTQQEDSAVYLCASRDEDRHQETQYFGPGTRLLVL.

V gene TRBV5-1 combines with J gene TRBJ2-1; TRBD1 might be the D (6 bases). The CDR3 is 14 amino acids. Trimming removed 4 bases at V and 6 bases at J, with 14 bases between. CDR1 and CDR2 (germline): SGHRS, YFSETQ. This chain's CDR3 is CASSPGVAGNEQFF. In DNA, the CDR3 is TGCGCCAGCAGCCCAGGGGTAGCAGGCAATGAGCAGTTCTTC. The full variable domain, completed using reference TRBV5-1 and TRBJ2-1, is KAGVTQTPRYLIKTRGQQVTLSCSPISGHRSVSWYQQTPGQGLQFLFEYFSETQRNKGNFPGRFSGRQFSNSRSEMNVSTLELGDSALYLCASSPGVAGNEQFFGPGTRLTVL.

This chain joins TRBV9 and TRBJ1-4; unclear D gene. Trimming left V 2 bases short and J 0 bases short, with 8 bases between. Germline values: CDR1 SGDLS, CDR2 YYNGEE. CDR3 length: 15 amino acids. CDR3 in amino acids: CASSVSLATNEKLFF. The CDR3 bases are TGTGCCAGCAGCGTGAGCCTGGCAACTAATGAAAAACTGTTTTTT.

CDR3 region: CASTPEEGTGELFF. DNA of the CDR3: TGTGCCAGCACCCCCGAGGAGGGGACCGGGGAGCTGTTTTTT. The chain couples TRBV7-2 to TRBJ2-2; a weak D match, TRBD2 (6 bases). Between the trimmed V and J ends, which lost 7 bases and 5 bases, there was a span of 14 bases. This CDR3 region has 14 residues. In germline, CDR1 is SGHTA, CDR2 FQGNSA.